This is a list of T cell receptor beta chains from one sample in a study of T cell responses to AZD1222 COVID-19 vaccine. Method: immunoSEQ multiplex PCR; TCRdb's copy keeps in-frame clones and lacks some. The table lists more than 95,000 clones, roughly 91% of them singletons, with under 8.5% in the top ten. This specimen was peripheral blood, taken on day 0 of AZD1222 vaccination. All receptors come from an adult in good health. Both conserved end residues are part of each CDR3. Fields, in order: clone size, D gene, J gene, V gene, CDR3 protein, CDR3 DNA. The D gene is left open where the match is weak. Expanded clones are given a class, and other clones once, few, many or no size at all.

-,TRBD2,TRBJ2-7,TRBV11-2,CASSLGLAGGEGQYF,TGTGCCAGCAGCTTGGGCCTAGCGGGAGGGGAAGGGCAGTACTTC
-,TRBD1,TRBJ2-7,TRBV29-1,CSVEDRGQGPPGEQYF,TGCAGCGTTGAAGATCGGGGACAGGGCCCACCTGGGGAGCAGTACTTC
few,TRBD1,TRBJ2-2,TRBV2,CASSEDRGRTGELFF,TGTGCCAGCAGTGAAGACAGGGGGCGCACCGGGGAGCTGTTTTTT
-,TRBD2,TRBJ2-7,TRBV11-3,CASSLRSPGLSYEQYF,TGTGCCAGCAGCTTAAGGAGCCCGGGACTATCCTACGAGCAGTACTTC
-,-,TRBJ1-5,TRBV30,CAWSGEGGGQPQHF,TGTGCCTGGAGTGGGGAGGGAGGCGGTCAGCCCCAGCATTTT
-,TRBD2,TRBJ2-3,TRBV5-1,CASSLSPGVAGPDTQYF,TGCGCCAGCAGCTTGAGTCCGGGGGTAGCGGGACCAGATACGCAGTATTTT
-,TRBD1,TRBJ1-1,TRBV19,CASSIRQGAFTEAFF,TGTGCCAGTAGTATTCGGCAGGGGGCGTTCACTGAAGCTTTCTTT
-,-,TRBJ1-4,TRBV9,CASNPRGGLGGEKLFF,TGTGCCAGCAACCCCCGCGGCGGCCTCGGGGGGGAAAAACTGTTTTTT
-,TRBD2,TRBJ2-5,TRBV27,CASSLTSGTQYF,TGTGCCAGCAGTTTGACTAGCGGGACCCAGTACTTC
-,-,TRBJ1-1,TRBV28,CASSFHTGVGTEAFF,TGTGCCAGCAGTTTTCATACCGGGGTCGGCACTGAAGCTTTCTTT
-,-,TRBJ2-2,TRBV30,CAWGGGRTRNTGELFF,TGTGCCTGGGGGGGCGGGAGAACCAGGAACACCGGGGAGCTGTTTTTT
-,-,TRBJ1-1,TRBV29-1,CSVEGALNTEAFF,TGCAGCGTTGAGGGGGCCCTGAACACTGAAGCTTTCTTT
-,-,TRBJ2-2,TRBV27,CASSLRRSGELFF,TGTGCCAGCAGCCTGAGGAGGTCCGGGGAGCTGTTTTTT
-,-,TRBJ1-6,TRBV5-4,CASSLVRDNSPLHF,TGTGCCAGCAGCTTGGTTCGGGATAATTCACCCCTCCACTTT
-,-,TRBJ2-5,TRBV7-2,CASSSFRGGETQYF,TGTGCCAGCAGCTCTTTCAGGGGAGGGGAGACCCAGTACTTC
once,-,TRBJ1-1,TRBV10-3,CAISTPQGRNVEAFF,TGTGCCATCAGTACTCCTCAGGGGAGGAACGTTGAAGCTTTCTTT
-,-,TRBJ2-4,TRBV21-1,CASSKGLQGKLAKNIQYF,TGTGCCAGCAGCAAAGGCCTACAGGGAAAATTAGCCAAAAACATTCAGTACTTC
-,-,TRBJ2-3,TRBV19,CASSPTTRDTQYF,TGTGCCAGTAGCCCGACTACCAGGGATACGCAGTATTTT
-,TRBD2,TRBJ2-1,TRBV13,CGVLAGGPRGYNEQFF,TGTGGAGTCCTAGCGGGAGGGCCGAGGGGATACAATGAGCAGTTCTTC
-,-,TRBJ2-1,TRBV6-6,CASGPILPQFF,TGTGCCAGCGGACCAATTCTCCCGCAGTTCTTC
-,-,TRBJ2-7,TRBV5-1,CASSLEYEQYF,TGCGCCAGCAGCTTGGAGTACGAGCAGTACTTC
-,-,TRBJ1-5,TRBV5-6,CASSLWRLRGLGNQPQHF,TGTGCCAGCAGCTTGTGGCGATTAAGGGGTCTGGGCAATCAGCCCCAGCATTTT
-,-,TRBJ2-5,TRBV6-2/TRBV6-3,CASTPLTSLETQYF,TGTGCCAGCACCCCCCTCACTAGTTTGGAGACCCAGTACTTC
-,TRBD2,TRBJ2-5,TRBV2,CASSEAAGAGRRGGGRETQYF,TGTGCCAGCAGTGAAGCCGCCGGCGCGGGGCGCCGGGGTGGCGGGAGAGAGACCCAGTACTTC
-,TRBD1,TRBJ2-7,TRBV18,CASSPGQLYEQYF,TGTGCCAGCTCACCGGGACAGCTCTACGAGCAGTACTTC
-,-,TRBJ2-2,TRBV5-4,CASSENTGELFF,TGTGCCAGCAGCGAAAACACCGGGGAGCTGTTTTTT
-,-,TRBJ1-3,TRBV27,CASSLEGGNTIYF,TGTGCCAGCAGTTTAGAGGGGGGAAACACCATATATTTT
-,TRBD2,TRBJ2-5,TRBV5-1,CASSLSGGRETQYF,TGCGCCAGCAGCTTGTCAGGCGGGAGGGAGACCCAGTACTTC
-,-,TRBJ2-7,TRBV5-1,CASSSDSGVLEQYF,TGCGCCAGCAGCTCAGACAGTGGGGTGCTCGAGCAGTACTTC
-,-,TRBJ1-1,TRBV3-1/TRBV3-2,CASSHRGGINTEAFF,TGTGCCAGCAGCCACAGGGGCGGTATTAACACTGAAGCTTTCTTT
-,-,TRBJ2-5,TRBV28,CASREGKTQYF,TGTGCCAGCCGCGAGGGAAAGACCCAGTACTTC
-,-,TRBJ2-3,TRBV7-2,CASSPRLGGTDTQYF,TGTGCCAGCAGCCCGAGACTAGGGGGCACAGATACGCAGTATTTT
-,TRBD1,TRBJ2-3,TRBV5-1,CASSGGQGGTDTQYF,TGCGCCAGCAGCGGAGGACAGGGAGGAACAGATACGCAGTATTTT
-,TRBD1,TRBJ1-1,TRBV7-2,CASSPRQGLGTEAFF,TGTGCCAGCAGCCCTAGACAGGGGCTGGGCACTGAAGCTTTCTTT